The 21 T cell receptor beta chains presented below share a single source sample, sequenced in a study of Ad26.COV2.S vaccination and SARS-CoV-2 variants. Treatment here: roughly 20 received Ad26.COV2.S at low or high dose, single or two shots; a few received placebo; per-sample allocation not given. Specimens were obtained on day 63 following the first vaccine or placebo injection. The data were produced by immunoSEQ multiplex PCR, yet TCRdb's version contains in-frame clones alone and is incomplete. The table includes 350,000 to 450,000 clones, about 88% detected once. The sequenced sample was peripheral blood, obtained in a trial of Ad26.COV2.S vaccine versus placebo. Receptor source: a person between 18 and 65 years old who received the Ad26.COV2.S COVID-19 vaccine or a placebo.

CDR3 DNA sequence: TGTGCCAGCAGACCTCAGGGGAACCCATACGAGCAGTACTTC. The encoded protein is CASRPQGNPYEQYF. The chain recombines TRBV28 with TRBJ2-7; D is perhaps TRBD1 (6 bases). This CDR3 region has 14 residues. V lost 6 bases and J 4 bases, leaving 16 bases between the germline ends. Germline CDR1 MDHEN, CDR2 SYDVKM.

The J gene is TRBJ2-1, the V gene TRBV10-1; 11 bases line up with TRBD2. Germline loops: CDR1 WNHNN, CDR2 SYGVQD (reference sequence). J was trimmed by 5 bases and V by 8 bases; bases with no gene match: 2. CDR3 size: 13 residues. DNA for the CDR3: TGCGCCAGCGGGGGACTAGCGGACAATGAGCAGTTCTTC. It codes for CASGGLADNEQFF.

The V gene is TRBV30, the J gene TRBJ1-1; 8 nucleotides align to TRBD1. CDR3 length equals 14 residues. Germline CDR1 is GTSNPN and CDR2 is SVGIG (reference sequence). The ends lost 3 bases at V and 4 bases at J; junction bases unmatched: 7. CDR3 protein: CAWRTGVRSTEAFF. DNA of the CDR3: TGTGCCTGGAGGACAGGGGTTCGCAGCACTGAAGCTTTCTTT.

The chain employs TRBV28 and TRBJ2-1, with TRBD2 matching 14 bases. The ends lost 8 bases at V and 12 bases at J; junction bases unmatched: 12. Per the germline V gene, CDR1 is MDHEN and CDR2 is SYDVKM. There are 15 residues in the CDR3. The CDR3 region is CASSLGTSGRSVQFF. The CDR3 DNA reads TGTGCCAGCTCATTAGGGACTAGCGGGAGAAGTGTGCAGTTCTTC.

The J gene is TRBJ2-1, the V gene TRBV11-3, with TRBD2 identical over 14 bases. Germline CDR1 and CDR2: SGHNT and YENEEA. The trim removed 0 bases at V and 1 base at J, leaving 2 bases unmatched. The CDR3 consists of 18 residues. The CDR3 nucleotides are TGTGCCAGCAGCTTAGATGGGACTAGCGGGAGATCCTACAATGAGCAGTTCTTC. This translates into CASSLDGTSGRSYNEQFF.

This clone was seen a single time. The chain joins TRBV27 to TRBJ2-1; D is ambiguous. Trimming removed 7 bases from V and 5 bases from J, with 15 bases in between. CDR1 and CDR2 from the germline V gene are MNHEY and SMNVEV (reference sequence). This CDR3 is 14 amino acids long. CDR3 coding DNA: TGTGCCAGCACTTCTTTGGGAACACACAATGAGCAGTTCTTC. Its protein product is CASTSLGTHNEQFF.

The chain has TRBV6-5 and TRBJ2-5; D is undetermined. Looked up from germline, CDR1 is MNHEY and CDR2 is SVGAGI. Deletions cut 8 bases from V and 2 bases from J, with 12 bases between. The CDR3 length is 13 residues. The CDR3 coding sequence is TGTGCCAGCCGTCGGGCGGTGCAAGAGACCCAGTACTTC. Translated, it gives CASRRAVQETQYF.

The chain is built from TRBV12-1 and TRBJ2-3; TRBD2, as called in the table, went unchecked against the DNA. TRBV12-1 is labeled a pseudogene. The CDR3 spans 16 residues. CDR3 protein: CASSLRSGRDTDTQYF. The DNA for the CDR3 is TGTGCCAGCAGCCTCAGGAGCGGGAGGGACACAGATACGCAGTATTTT.

The V and J genes are TRBV7-9 and TRBJ2-1; no clear D. From germline, CDR1 is SEHNR and CDR2 FQNEAQ (reference sequence). This CDR3 spans 11 amino acids. V lost 0 bases and J 9 bases, leaving 3 bases between the germline ends. CDR3 residues: CASSLASEQFF. In DNA form, the CDR3 reads TGTGCCAGCAGCTTAGCGAGTGAGCAGTTCTTC.

The V and J genes are TRBV4-3 and TRBJ2-2; the D gene is possibly TRBD2 (6 bases). The CDR3 covers 17 residues. V was shortened by 2 bases and J by 4 bases, with 17 bases between the two germline ends. Per the germline V gene, CDR1 is LGHNA and CDR2 is YSLEER. DNA for the CDR3: TGCGCCAGCAGCCAAAAATACCGGGACTTTTTCACCGGGGAGCTGTTTTTT. It translates to CASSQKYRDFFTGELFF.

The rearrangement links TRBV5-1 to TRBJ2-7; perhaps D is TRBD1 or TRBD2 (5 bases each). The CDR3 runs 13 residues. Germline V gene sequence: CDR1 SGHRS, CDR2 YFSETQ. Trimming cost V 4 bases and J 5 bases, with 13 bases left between them. The chain's CDR3 is CASSGAASHEQYF. The CDR3 nucleotides read TGCGCCAGCAGCGGGGCCGCTAGCCACGAGCAGTACTTC.

This clone appeared a single time. J is TRBJ1-2 and V is TRBV4-1; the D is unclear. Per the germline V gene, CDR1 is MGHRA and CDR2 is YSYEKL. The V and J ends lost 4 bases and 8 bases respectively, with 17 bases between them. The CDR3 length is 14 residues. The CDR3 nucleotides read TGCGCCAGCAGCCGTAACCTCGGCGCGGGGGGCTACACCTTC. Its protein product is CASSRNLGAGGYTF.

This clone showed up just once. The rearrangement joins TRBV11-3 to TRBJ2-1, with 9 bases that match TRBD2. This CDR3 region has 18 residues. V gave up 6 bases and J gave up 6 bases; unmatched junction bases: 18. From germline, CDR1 is SGHNT and CDR2 YENEEA. Here the CDR3 reads CASRWTVAGVGSPNEQFF. CDR3 DNA: TGTGCCAGCAGATGGACGGTAGCGGGAGTGGGGTCCCCCAATGAGCAGTTCTTC.

V and J are TRBV9 and TRBJ1-1; the D gene is possibly TRBD1 (5 bases). This CDR3 comprises 15 residues. CDR1 and CDR2 (germline): SGDLS, YYNGEE. Trimming removed 3 bases from V and 5 bases from J, with 17 bases in between. CDR3 protein: CASSATGTPGTEAFF. The DNA of the CDR3 is TGTGCCAGCAGCGCTACCGGGACGCCGGGTACTGAAGCTTTCTTT.

This rearrangement joins TRBV6-2 or TRBV6-3 to TRBJ2-7; tentative D call: TRBD2 (7 bases). Trimming pared 5 bases from V and 3 bases from J, leaving 17 bases between. This CDR3 contains 15 residues. CDR1 and CDR2 from the germline V gene are MNHEY and SVGEGT. CDR3 amino acids: CASSRSGGGSYEQYF. The CDR3 nucleotides are TGTGCCAGCAGTCGCTCCGGGGGCGGGAGCTACGAGCAGTACTTC.

V is TRBV19 and J is TRBJ2-5, with D tentatively TRBD1 (5 bases). Germline values: CDR1 LNHDA, CDR2 SQIVND (reference sequence). The V end was cut by 3 bases, the J end by 4 bases, with 9 bases between. This CDR3 has 13 amino acids. Here the CDR3 reads CASSIYQGETQYF. The CDR3 nucleotides are TGTGCCAGTAGTATCTATCAGGGAGAGACCCAGTACTTC.

The chain employs TRBV28 and TRBJ2-2; TRBD1 might be the D (5 bases). Germline CDR1 is MDHEN and CDR2 is SYDVKM. V lost 6 bases and J 6 bases, leaving 17 bases between the germline ends. This CDR3 region has 15 residues. In DNA form, the CDR3 reads TGTGCCAGCAGCCGTGGTGGGGCGTGGGCCGGGGAGCTGTTTTTT. It encodes CASSRGGAWAGELFF.

This rearrangement joins TRBV5-4 to TRBJ2-1, with 8 bases fitting TRBD2. V was clipped by 1 base and J by 5 bases; unmatched bases: 2. The germline V gene has CDR1 SGHNT and CDR2 YYREEE (reference sequence). The CDR3 has 14 amino acids. This CDR3 is CASSLKLADNEQFF. In DNA, the CDR3 is TGTGCCAGCAGCTTGAAACTAGCGGACAATGAGCAGTTCTTC.

The V gene is TRBV30, the J gene TRBJ2-7, with D possibly being TRBD1 (5 bases). CDR1 and CDR2 from the germline V gene are GTSNPN and SVGIG (reference sequence). The germline V and J ends were trimmed by 1 base and 2 bases, with 15 bases remaining between them. This CDR3 is 15 amino acids long. The CDR3 region has the DNA TGTGCCTGGAGTGAAGTATCGGACACTACCTACGAGCAGTACTTC. Translation gives CAWSEVSDTTYEQYF.

The genes are TRBV15 and TRBJ2-6, with D perhaps TRBD2 (5 bases). Trimming took off 0 bases at V and 1 base at J, with 13 bases between the two ends. This CDR3 has 18 residues. Looked up from germline, CDR1 is LNHNV and CDR2 is YYDKDF (reference sequence). The chain's CDR3 is CATSRELGGASGANVLTF. CDR3 DNA: TGTGCCACCAGCAGAGAACTAGGTGGAGCGTCTGGGGCCAACGTCCTGACTTTC.

The genes are TRBV4-1 and TRBJ2-6; no definite D call. The CDR3 sequence is 16 residues long. Germline values: CDR1 MGHRA, CDR2 YSYEKL. With 0 bases removed from V and 0 bases from J, the gap between germline ends came to 6 bases. CDR3 region: CASSQDGFSGANVLTF. The CDR3 coding sequence is TGCGCCAGCAGCCAAGATGGCTTCTCTGGGGCCAACGTCCTGACTTTC.